This T cell receptor (beta chain) was obtained from a study of identical twins. A universal primer site came from template switching; cDNA carried unique molecular identifiers. TCRdb used MiXCR to reprocess the 5' RACE reads, holding one entry per CDR3 protein. This repertoire shows approximately 890,000 distinct CDR3 sequences, 9% to 15% found once; its top ten account for around 1.5%. CDR1 is MGHRA, CDR2 YSYEKL, per germline. V was pared by 1 base and J by 11 bases, with 20 bases between. The CDR3 totals 15 residues. Findings and caveats of the study: Invariant MAIT and iNKT cells may have partly biased zero-insertion analyses. Sequences that were beta out-of-frame showed weaker excess twin sharing. Cross-sectional statistical analysis, not tracking of the same donors, underpinned the conclusions.

A remark on this clonotype: What it recognizes is unknown.

These same records also appear under a second study, on yellow fever vaccine responses in identical twins.

The receptor was derived from a woman under 30 in good health. The chain employs TRBV4-1 and TRBJ1-1, with D unresolved. The specimen was PBMCs. CDR3 region: CASSQVPVVGSDAFF. The CDR3 DNA sequence: TGCGCCAGCAGCCAAGTTCCGGTAGTGGGAAGTGATGCTTTCTTT.